This T cell receptor (beta chain) was retrieved from a study of a mutant IDH1 vaccine in newly diagnosed glioma. Study background: Most patients had received both radiotherapy and temozolomide, the prior options being radiotherapy, temozolomide, or both.

Time point meaning: week 5, during vaccination. The content of each vaccine dose was 300 ug of mutant IDH1 20-mer peptide, and topical imiquimod accompanied it. CDR1 and CDR2 from the germline V gene are SQVTM and ANQGSEA. With 2 bases clipped from V and 8 bases from J, the junction kept 13 bases outside the gene matches. CDR3 length equals 16 residues. Of note for this clone: The antigen remains undetermined.

The data were produced by immunoSEQ multiplex PCR, yet TCRdb's version contains in-frame clones alone and is incomplete. The sample consists of nearly 30,000 clones, 87% of them appearing once. V is TRBV29-1 and J is TRBJ2-2; 8 bases are shared with TRBD1. The sequenced sample was peripheral blood mononuclear cells (PBMCs), obtained from a glioma patient whose treatment included an IDH1 peptide vaccine. The origin of this receptor is a woman aged 40 to 50 with glioma. Some clones in this sample may be carry-over from other donors' samples. For the CDR3, the DNA is TGCAGCGTTGAAACCCCATTCCGTACAGGGGGTGGGGAGCTGTTTTTT. This sequence encodes CSVETPFRTGGGELFF.